This T cell receptor beta chain was retrieved from a study of CD8+CD57+ T cells in acquired aplastic anemia. By flow cytometry, patients selected for sequencing had shown an expansion of CD8+CD57+ cells. The table lists this clonotype with many counts. The antigen remains undetermined. Template material for TCR beta VDJ and CDR3 profiling consisted of genomic DNA. One entry per CDR3 protein, called by TCRdb with MiXCR from the reads. The sample includes around 290,000 distinct CDR3 sequences, under 60% seen only once; the top ten take 1% to 1.5%. Study results and limitations: Researchers report that fewer than 30 CD8+ CDR3 sequences appeared in both patients and controls. CD8+ Simpson's diversity in patients was not significantly different from that in controls.

This CDR3 is 13 amino acids long. V was clipped by 2 bases and J by 5 bases, with 10 bases between them. Per the germline V gene, CDR1 is SNHLY and CDR2 is FYNNEI. The sequencing input was sorted CD4+, CD8+, or CD8+CD57+ T cells (not recorded which) from PBMCs. The sequence derives from a human donor with aplastic anemia. This chain connects TRBV2 to TRBJ2-7, with a weak D call TRBD2 (5 bases). CDR3 DNA sequence: TGTGCCAGCAGTGAATTCCCGGGGAACGAGCAGTACTTC. Encoded protein: CASSEFPGNEQYF.